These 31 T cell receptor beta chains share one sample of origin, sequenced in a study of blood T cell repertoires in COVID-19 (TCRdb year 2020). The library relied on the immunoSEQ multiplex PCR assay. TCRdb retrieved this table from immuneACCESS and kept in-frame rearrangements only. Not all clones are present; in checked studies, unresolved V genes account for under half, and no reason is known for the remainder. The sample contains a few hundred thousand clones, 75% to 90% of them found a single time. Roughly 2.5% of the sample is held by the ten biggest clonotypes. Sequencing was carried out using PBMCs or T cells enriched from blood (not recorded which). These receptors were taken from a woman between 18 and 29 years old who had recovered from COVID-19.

The CDR3 is CASSKKHRSSTPARNTIYF. Written as DNA, the CDR3 is TGTGCCAGCAGCAAAAAGCACAGGTCTTCCACCCCCGCCAGGAACACCATATATTTT. This chain uses TRBV21-1 with TRBJ1-3; TRBD1, the D gene given by the table, was not confirmed from the DNA. TRBV21-1 is a listed pseudogene. This CDR3 has 19 amino acids.

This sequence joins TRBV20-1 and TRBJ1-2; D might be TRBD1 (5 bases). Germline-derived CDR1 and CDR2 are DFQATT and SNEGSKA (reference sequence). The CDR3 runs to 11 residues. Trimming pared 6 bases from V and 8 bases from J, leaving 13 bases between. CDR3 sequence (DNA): TGCAGTGCAGAACCGGGGGACGGCTACACCTTC. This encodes CSAEPGDGYTF.

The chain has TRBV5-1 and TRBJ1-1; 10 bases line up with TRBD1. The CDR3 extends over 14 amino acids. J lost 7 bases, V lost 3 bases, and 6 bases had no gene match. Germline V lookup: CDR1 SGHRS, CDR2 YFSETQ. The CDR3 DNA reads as TGCGCCAGCAGCTCCGGGACAGGGGTGATTGAAGCTTTCTTT. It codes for CASSSGTGVIEAFF.

DNA for the CDR3: TGTGCCAGCAGCTTGGGACAGATAAATGAAAAACTGTTTTTT. Translation gives CASSLGQINEKLFF. The chain joins TRBV28 to TRBJ1-4, with 7 bases lining up with TRBD1. The ends lost 6 bases at V and 5 bases at J; junction bases unmatched: 6. The CDR3 covers 14 residues. Germline V lookup: CDR1 MDHEN, CDR2 SYDVKM.

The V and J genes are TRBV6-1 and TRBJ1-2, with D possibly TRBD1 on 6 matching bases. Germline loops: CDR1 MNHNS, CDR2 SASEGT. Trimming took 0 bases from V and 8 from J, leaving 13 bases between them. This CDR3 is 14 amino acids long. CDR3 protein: CASSEARQGSGYTF. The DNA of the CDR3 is TGTGCCAGCAGTGAAGCGCGGCAGGGGAGCGGCTACACCTTC.

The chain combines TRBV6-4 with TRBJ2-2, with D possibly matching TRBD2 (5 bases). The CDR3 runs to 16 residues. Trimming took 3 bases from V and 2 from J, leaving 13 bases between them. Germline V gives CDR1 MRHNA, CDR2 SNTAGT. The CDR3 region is CASSESASSNTGELFF. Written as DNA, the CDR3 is TGTGCCAGCAGTGAATCTGCTAGCTCCAACACCGGGGAGCTGTTTTTT.

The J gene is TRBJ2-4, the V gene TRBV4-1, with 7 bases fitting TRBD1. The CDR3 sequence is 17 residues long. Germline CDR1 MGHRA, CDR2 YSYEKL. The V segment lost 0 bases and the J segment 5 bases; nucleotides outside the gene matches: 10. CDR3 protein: CASSQDGEGGWENIQYF. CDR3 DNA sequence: TGCGCCAGCAGCCAAGATGGGGAAGGGGGCTGGGAAAACATTCAGTACTTC.

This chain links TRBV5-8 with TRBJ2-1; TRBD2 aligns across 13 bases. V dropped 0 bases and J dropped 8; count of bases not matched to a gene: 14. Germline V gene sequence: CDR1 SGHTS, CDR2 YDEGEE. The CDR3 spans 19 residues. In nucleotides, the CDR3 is TGTGCCAGCAGCTTGGTGGGTGGACTAGCGGGGGCCAGAGGTGATGAGCAGTTCTTC. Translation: CASSLVGGLAGARGDEQFF.

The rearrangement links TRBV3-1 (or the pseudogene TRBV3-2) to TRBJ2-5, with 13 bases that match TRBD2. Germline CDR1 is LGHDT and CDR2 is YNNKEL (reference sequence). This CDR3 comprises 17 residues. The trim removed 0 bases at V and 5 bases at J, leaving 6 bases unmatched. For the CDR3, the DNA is TGTGCCAGCAGCCAAGATCTACTAGCGGGGGGGCACGAGACCCAGTACTTC. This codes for CASSQDLLAGGHETQYF.

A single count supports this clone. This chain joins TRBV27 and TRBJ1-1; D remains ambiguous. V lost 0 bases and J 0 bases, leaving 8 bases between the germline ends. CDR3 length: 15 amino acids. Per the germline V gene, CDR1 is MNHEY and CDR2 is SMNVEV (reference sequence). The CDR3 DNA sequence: TGTGCCAGCAGTTTATCAACAGTCATGAACACTGAAGCTTTCTTT. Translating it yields CASSLSTVMNTEAFF.

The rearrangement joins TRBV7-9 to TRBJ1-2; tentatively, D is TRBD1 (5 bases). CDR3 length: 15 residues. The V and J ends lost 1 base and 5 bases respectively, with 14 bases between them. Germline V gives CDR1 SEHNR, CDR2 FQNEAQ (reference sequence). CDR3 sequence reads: CASSLDGGLGYGYTF. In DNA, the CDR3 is TGTGCCAGCAGCTTAGACGGGGGATTGGGGTATGGCTACACCTTC.

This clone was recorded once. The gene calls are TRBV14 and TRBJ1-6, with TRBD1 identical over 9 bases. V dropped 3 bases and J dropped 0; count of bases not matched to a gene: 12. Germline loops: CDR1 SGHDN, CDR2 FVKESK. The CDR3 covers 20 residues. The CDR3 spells CASSHGTGFGRCSYNSPLHF. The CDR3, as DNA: TGTGCCAGCAGCCACGGGACAGGGTTCGGTAGGTGCTCCTATAATTCACCCCTCCACTTT. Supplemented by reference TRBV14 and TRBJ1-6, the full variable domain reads EAGVTQFPSHSVIEKGQTVTLRCDPISGHDNLYWYRRVMGKEIKFLLHFVKESKQDESGMPNNRFLAERTGGTYSTLKVQPAELEDSGVYFCASSHGTGFGRCSYNSPLHFGNGTRLTVT.

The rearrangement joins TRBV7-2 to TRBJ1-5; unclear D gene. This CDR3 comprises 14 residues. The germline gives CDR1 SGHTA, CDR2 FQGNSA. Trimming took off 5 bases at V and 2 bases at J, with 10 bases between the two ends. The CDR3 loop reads CASSKTGGNQPQHF. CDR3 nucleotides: TGTGCCAGCAGCAAGACCGGGGGCAATCAGCCCCAGCATTTT.

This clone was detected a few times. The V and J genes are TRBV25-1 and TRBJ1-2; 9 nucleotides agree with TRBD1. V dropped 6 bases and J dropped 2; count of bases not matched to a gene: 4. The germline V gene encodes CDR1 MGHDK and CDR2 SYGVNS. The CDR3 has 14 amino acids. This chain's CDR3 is CASRSTGGNYGYTF. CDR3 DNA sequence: TGTGCCAGCAGGTCTACAGGGGGCAACTATGGCTACACCTTC.

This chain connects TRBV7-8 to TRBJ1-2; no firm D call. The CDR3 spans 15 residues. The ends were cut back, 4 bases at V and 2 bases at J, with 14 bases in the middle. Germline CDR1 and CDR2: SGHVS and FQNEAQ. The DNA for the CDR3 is TGTGCCAGCAGCTCCGGGGTTGGGAACAACTATGGCTACACCTTC. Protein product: CASSSGVGNNYGYTF.

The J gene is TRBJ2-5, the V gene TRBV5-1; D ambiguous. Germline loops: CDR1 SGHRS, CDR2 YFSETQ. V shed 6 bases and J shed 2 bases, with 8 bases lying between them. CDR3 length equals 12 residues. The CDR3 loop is CASKRRQETQYF. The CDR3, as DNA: TGCGCCAGCAAACGGAGACAAGAGACCCAGTACTTC.

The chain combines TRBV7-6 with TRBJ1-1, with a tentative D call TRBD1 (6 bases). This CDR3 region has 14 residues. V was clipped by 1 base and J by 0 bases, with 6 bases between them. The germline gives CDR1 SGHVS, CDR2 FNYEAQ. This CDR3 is CASSLGTVNTEAFF. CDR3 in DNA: TGTGCCAGCAGCTTAGGGACAGTGAACACTGAAGCTTTCTTT. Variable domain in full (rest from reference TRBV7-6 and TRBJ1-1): GAGVSQSPRYKVTKRGQDVALRCDPISGHVSLYWYRQALGQGPEFLTYFNYEAQQDKSGLPNDRFSAERPEGSISTLTIQRTEQRDSAMYRCASSLGTVNTEAFFGQGTRLTVV.

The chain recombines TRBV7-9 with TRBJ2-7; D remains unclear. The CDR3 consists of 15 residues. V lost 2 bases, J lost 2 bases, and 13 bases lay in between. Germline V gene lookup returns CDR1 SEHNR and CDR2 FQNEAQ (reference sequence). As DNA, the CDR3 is TGTGCCAGCAGCTTATTAGATTGGTCACCCTACGAGCAGTACTTC. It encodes CASSLLDWSPYEQYF.

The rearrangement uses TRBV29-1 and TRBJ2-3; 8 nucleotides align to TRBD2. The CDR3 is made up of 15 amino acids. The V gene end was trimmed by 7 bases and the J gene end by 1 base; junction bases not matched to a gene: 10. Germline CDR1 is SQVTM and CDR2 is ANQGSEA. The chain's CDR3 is CSGLQARGGTDTQYF. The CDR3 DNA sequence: TGCAGCGGCCTGCAGGCGCGGGGGGGCACAGATACGCAGTATTTT.

The CDR3 DNA sequence: TGTGCCAGCAGCTTACTGCTAGCGGGGGGGAGGCCAGATACGCAGTATTTT. Translation: CASSLLLAGGRPDTQYF. The V call is TRBV7-8, the J call TRBJ2-3; 12 bases match TRBD2. The CDR3 spans 17 residues. From germline, CDR1 is SGHVS and CDR2 FQNEAQ. Trimming removed 2 bases from V and 4 bases from J; junction bases left unmatched: 7.

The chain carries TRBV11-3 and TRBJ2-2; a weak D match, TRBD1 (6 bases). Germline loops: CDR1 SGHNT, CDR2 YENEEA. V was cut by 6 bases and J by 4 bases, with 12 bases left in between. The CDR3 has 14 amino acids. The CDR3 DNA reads TGTGCCAGCAGGGGGACACCGGGCACCGGGGAGCTGTTTTTT. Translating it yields CASRGTPGTGELFF.

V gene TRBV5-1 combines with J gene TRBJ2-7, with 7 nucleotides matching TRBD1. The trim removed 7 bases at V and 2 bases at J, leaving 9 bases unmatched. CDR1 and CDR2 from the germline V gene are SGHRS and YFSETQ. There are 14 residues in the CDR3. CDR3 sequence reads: CASGPGQITYEQYF. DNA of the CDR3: TGCGCCAGCGGTCCGGGACAGATAACCTACGAGCAGTACTTC.

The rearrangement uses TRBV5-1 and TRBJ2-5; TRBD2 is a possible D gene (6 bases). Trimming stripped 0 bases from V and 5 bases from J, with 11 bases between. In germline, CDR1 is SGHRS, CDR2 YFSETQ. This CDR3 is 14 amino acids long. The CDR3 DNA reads TGCGCCAGCAGCTTGGCGGGGGTCGTTGAGACCCAGTACTTC. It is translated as CASSLAGVVETQYF. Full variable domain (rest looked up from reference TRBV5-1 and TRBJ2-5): KAGVTQTPRYLIKTRGQQVTLSCSPISGHRSVSWYQQTPGQGLQFLFEYFSETQRNKGNFPGRFSGRQFSNSRSEMNVSTLELGDSALYLCASSLAGVVETQYFGPGTRLLVL.

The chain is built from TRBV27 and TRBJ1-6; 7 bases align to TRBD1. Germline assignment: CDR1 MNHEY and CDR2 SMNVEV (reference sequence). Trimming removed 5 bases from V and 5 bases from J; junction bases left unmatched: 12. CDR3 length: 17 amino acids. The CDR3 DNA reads TGTGCCAGCAGTCTACTTCAGGACAGGAGGAATAATTCACCCCTCCACTTT. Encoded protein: CASSLLQDRRNNSPLHF.

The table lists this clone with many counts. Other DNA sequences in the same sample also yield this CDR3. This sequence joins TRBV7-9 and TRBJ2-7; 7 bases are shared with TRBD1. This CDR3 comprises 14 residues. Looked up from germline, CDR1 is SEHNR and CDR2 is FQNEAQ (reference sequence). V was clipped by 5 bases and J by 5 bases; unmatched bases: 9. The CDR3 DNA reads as TGTGCCAGCAGCCAGCACGGACAGGACGACGAGCAGTACTTC. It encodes CASSQHGQDDEQYF.

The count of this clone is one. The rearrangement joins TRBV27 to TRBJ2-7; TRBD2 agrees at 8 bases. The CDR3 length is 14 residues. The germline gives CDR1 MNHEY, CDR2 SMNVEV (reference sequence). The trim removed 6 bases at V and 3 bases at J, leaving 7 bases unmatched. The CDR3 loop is CASSPPGGNYEQYF. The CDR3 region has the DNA TGTGCCAGCAGCCCCCCGGGAGGGAACTACGAGCAGTACTTC.

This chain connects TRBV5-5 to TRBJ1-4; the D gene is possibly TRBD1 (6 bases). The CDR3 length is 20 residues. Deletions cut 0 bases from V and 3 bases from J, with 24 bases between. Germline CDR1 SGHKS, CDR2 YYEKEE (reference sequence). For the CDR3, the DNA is TGTGCCAGCAGCTTGGCCAAAGTTCTCAGGGGACCCCTTTCTAATGAAAAACTGTTTTTT. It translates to CASSLAKVLRGPLSNEKLFF.

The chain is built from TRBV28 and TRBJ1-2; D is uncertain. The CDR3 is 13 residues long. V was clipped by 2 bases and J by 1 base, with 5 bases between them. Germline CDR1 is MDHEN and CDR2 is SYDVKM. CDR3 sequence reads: CASSLKLNYGYTF. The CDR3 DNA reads TGTGCCAGCAGTTTAAAACTTAACTATGGCTACACCTTC.

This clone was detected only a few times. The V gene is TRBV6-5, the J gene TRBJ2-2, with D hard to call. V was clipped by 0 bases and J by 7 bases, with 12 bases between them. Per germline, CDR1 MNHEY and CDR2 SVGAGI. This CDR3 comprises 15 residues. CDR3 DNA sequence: TGTGCCAGCAGTTACTCGCCAGGTTGGATCGGGGAGCTGTTTTTT. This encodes CASSYSPGWIGELFF.

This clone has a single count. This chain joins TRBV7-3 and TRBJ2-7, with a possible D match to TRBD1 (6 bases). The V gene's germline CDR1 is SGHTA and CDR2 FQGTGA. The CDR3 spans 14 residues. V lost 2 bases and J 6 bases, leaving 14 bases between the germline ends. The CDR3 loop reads CASSLGGYGGEQYF. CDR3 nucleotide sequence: TGTGCCAGCAGCTTAGGGGGCTATGGTGGCGAGCAGTACTTC.

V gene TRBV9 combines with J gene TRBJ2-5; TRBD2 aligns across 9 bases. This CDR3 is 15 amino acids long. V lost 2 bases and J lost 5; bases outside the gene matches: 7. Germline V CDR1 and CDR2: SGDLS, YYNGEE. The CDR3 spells CASSVGGGGMETQYF. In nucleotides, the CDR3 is TGTGCCAGCAGCGTGGGCGGGGGGGGCATGGAGACCCAGTACTTC. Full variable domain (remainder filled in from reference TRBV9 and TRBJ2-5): DSGVTQTPKHLITATGQRVTLRCSPRSGDLSVYWYQQSLDQGLQFLIQYYNGEERAKGNILERFSAQQFPDLHSELNLSSLELGDSALYFCASSVGGGGMETQYFGPGTRLLVL.